This T cell receptor (beta chain) was recorded in a study of T cell repertoires in cytomegalovirus infection. Study-level results: Cumulative frequency of public TCR beta families picked out carriers of CMV plus the relevant HLA. Clonotype analysis showed dominance of the ex vivo response by HLA-C-restricted CMV-specific TCR beta clonotypes.

This CDR3 contains 16 residues. After removal of 5 bases from V and 5 bases from J, the junction contained 11 bases not matched to a gene. The germline V gene has CDR1 SGHTA and CDR2 FQGNSA. In this sample, this clonotype turned up many times. The antigen is not known. A single record per CDR3 protein comes from TCRdb applying MiXCR to the reads. The top ten clones hold under 8.5% of a sample with hundreds of thousands of distinct CDR3 sequences, 24% of them seen once. The sequence derives from a human donor in good health (CMV status not recorded). Some clones in this sample may be carry-over from other donors' samples. The J gene is TRBJ2-2, the V gene TRBV7-2; 7 nucleotides agree with TRBD2. The sequenced sample was CD8+ T cells from PBMCs. The CDR3 sequence: CASSDGRDYPTGELFF. As DNA, the CDR3 is TGTGCCAGCAGCGATGGCCGGGACTACCCAACCGGGGAGCTGTTTTTT.